The rows below give T cell receptor beta chains drawn from one sample of a study of T-cell reconstitution after alpha-beta-depleted transplantation in children. TCRdb redid the calling of the PCR reads with MiXCR, one entry per CDR3 protein. The sample lists some 200,000 distinct CDR3 sequences, about 6.4% occurring once. The input for sequencing was PBMCs from the stem cell graft donor, taken from the stem cell graft. Receptor source: a human donor who donated a stem cell graft to a child with Wiskott-Aldrich syndrome. Each CDR3 is given with its conserved first and last residue. A D gene is named only where the DNA matches it firmly. A clone size is listed for some rows: how often the clone was seen (once, few, many), or a class if it is expanded.

cdr3_nt cdr3_aa clone_size j_call d_call v_call
TGCGCCAGCAGCCAAGGAGGACAGGGGTTCTCTGGGGCCAACGTCCTGACTTTC CASSQGGQGFSGANVLTF . TRBJ2-6 TRBD1 TRBV4-3
TGTGCCAGCAGTAACAAAAGGGGGCGGCTGGGGGAAGCTTTCTTT CASSNKRGRLGEAFF many TRBJ1-1 TRBD1 TRBV6-5
TGTGCCAGCAGGGGTGGGCAGGCTTCGAACACCGGGGAGCTGTTTTTT CASRGGQASNTGELFF many TRBJ2-2 . TRBV12-3/TRBV12-4
TGCAGTGCTAGATCAAGGGGGATCTCGAATCAGCCCCAGCATTTT CSARSRGISNQPQHF many TRBJ1-5 . TRBV20-1
TGCGCCAGCAGCTTGGATCCAGACAATCAGCCCCAGCATTTT CASSLDPDNQPQHF many TRBJ1-5 . TRBV5-1
TGCAGTGCTTACGCCGACTTTTACGAGCAGTACTTC CSAYADFYEQYF many TRBJ2-7 . TRBV20-1
TGTGCCAGCTCAATTCTAAACTACAATGAGCAGTTCTTC CASSILNYNEQFF few TRBJ2-1 . TRBV2
TGTGCCAGCAGTTACGGGGGGCTAGCGGGGGGCAATGAGCAGTTCTTC CASSYGGLAGGNEQFF few TRBJ2-1 TRBD2 TRBV6-5
TGTGCCAGCAGCTCCTCCGTAGATGAAAAACTGTTTTTT CASSSSVDEKLFF many TRBJ1-4 . TRBV7-9
TGTGCCAGCAGGACAACGGGAGGGCTCTACGAGCAGTACTTC CASRTTGGLYEQYF many TRBJ2-7 TRBD2 TRBV28
TGCGCCAGCAGCCTGCGCCGCGGGGGGGCCTCGGAGACCCAGTACTTC CASSLRRGGASETQYF . TRBJ2-5 TRBD2 TRBV5-1
TGTGCCAGCAGACGGGGGACAGGGACGGGCACTGAAGCTTTCTTT CASRRGTGTGTEAFF many TRBJ1-1 TRBD1 TRBV25-1
TGTGCCAGCAGCCCGACAGGGGCGCCCAATCCCACCGGGGAGCTGTTTTTT CASSPTGAPNPTGELFF once TRBJ2-2 TRBD1 TRBV5-6
TGTGCCAGCAGTTACGGTTTAGGAAGTAACTATGGCTACACCTTC CASSYGLGSNYGYTF many TRBJ1-2 . TRBV6-5
TGCGCCAGCAGCTTGGACAATTGGGAGACCCAGTACTTC CASSLDNWETQYF once TRBJ2-5 . TRBV5-1
TGCGCCAGCAGCCAAGATACCCTCCAAGAGACCCAGTACTTC CASSQDTLQETQYF many TRBJ2-5 . TRBV4-3
TGCGCCAGCAGGACCACACGAGGACTAGCGGGGCGAGCAGAGCAGTTCTTC CASRTTRGLAGRAEQFF . TRBJ2-1 TRBD2 TRBV5-1
TGTGCCAGCACCCCTACCGGGACAGGGAGGATGGAGACCCAGTACTTC CASTPTGTGRMETQYF many TRBJ2-5 TRBD1 TRBV6-2/TRBV6-3
TGTGCCATCAGTGCTGCTTCGGGGTACGAGCAGTACTTC CAISAASGYEQYF many TRBJ2-7 . TRBV10-3
TGCAGCGTTGAAGAACAGGGCCCCTATGGCTACACCTTC CSVEEQGPYGYTF many TRBJ1-2 . TRBV29-1
TGTGCCAGCAAAAAAACAGGGGGCCCCGAAGAGACCCAGTACTTC CASKKTGGPEETQYF many TRBJ2-5 TRBD1 TRBV6-1
TGCGCCAGCAGCCCCGTGGGGGCTCACACAGATACGCAGTATTTT CASSPVGAHTDTQYF . TRBJ2-3 . TRBV5-1
TGTGCCAGCAGCCAGTGGTCTGAAGCTTTCTTT CASSQWSEAFF few TRBJ1-1 . TRBV7-9
TGTGCCAGCAGTGGACAGGGGTTGGTAGCCAAAAACATTCAGTACTTC CASSGQGLVAKNIQYF many TRBJ2-4 TRBD1 TRBV12-3/TRBV12-4
TGTGCCAGCAGTTCGTACCAGGGACTCTTGGTTGGCTACACCTTC CASSSYQGLLVGYTF . TRBJ1-2 . TRBV27
TGTGCCAGCAGCTTTTCCCCACTAGTCTCGCGGGCGACCCAGTACTTC CASSFSPLVSRATQYF many TRBJ2-5 . TRBV7-2
TGTGCCAGCAGTTGGGAGTCCGTCGTGGATACGCAGTATTTT CASSWESVVDTQYF many TRBJ2-3 . TRBV5-5
TGCGCCAGCAGTAAGGGACAGAGCACCGGGGAGCTGTTTTTT CASSKGQSTGELFF many TRBJ2-2 TRBD1 TRBV10-2
TGTGCCATCAGTGAGTCCGGGACAAGGACTAGCGGAGGCTACGAGCAGTACTTC CAISESGTRTSGGYEQYF many TRBJ2-7 TRBD2 TRBV10-3
TGTGCCAGCACCACCGGGACAACGATATACGGGGAGCTGTTTTTT CASTTGTTIYGELFF many TRBJ2-2 . TRBV12-3/TRBV12-4
TGCAGTGCTACTCAAGCGGGAGGTACAGATACGCAGTATTTT CSATQAGGTDTQYF many TRBJ2-3 TRBD2 TRBV20-1
TGTGCCAGCGGCATAGTCTGGACAGGGGGTGGCGAGCAGTACTTC CASGIVWTGGGEQYF many TRBJ2-7 TRBD1 TRBV27
TGTGCCAGCAAGCGACAGGGGCCGAAAGAGCAGTTCTTC CASKRQGPKEQFF . TRBJ2-1 TRBD1 TRBV2
TGTGCCAGCAGTTTAGGACCTCAGGGGTCTAACGAGTTCTTC CASSLGPQGSNEFF many TRBJ2-1 . TRBV12-3/TRBV12-4
TGCAGTGCTAGAAGGGGGGGGACCTACAATGAGCAGTTCTTC CSARRGGTYNEQFF many TRBJ2-1 . TRBV20-1
TGTGCCAGCAGCCTCCTAGCGGGAGGGTTAGAGACCCAGTACTTC CASSLLAGGLETQYF few TRBJ2-5 TRBD2 TRBV7-6
TGTGCCAGCAGTTTTGCGGGGATGGAGACCCAGTACTTC CASSFAGMETQYF few TRBJ2-5 . TRBV12-3/TRBV12-4
TGCAGTGCTAGAGGTGCAGAAAACACCGGGGAGCTGTTTTTT CSARGAENTGELFF many TRBJ2-2 . TRBV20-1
TGTGCCAGCAGCTCCGACTGGGGGAACACTGAAGCTTTCTTT CASSSDWGNTEAFF many TRBJ1-1 . TRBV7-2
TGTGCCAGCAGCCTCCCATCCTCCTACAATGAGCAGTTCTTC CASSLPSSYNEQFF many TRBJ2-1 . TRBV5-5
TGTGCCAGCAGCGTAGAGGCAGGGGGCATCGGGGAGACCCAGTACTTC CASSVEAGGIGETQYF many TRBJ2-5 TRBD1 TRBV9
TGCAGTGCTAGAGATCGGGCAATTACTAGCACAGATACGCAGTATTTT CSARDRAITSTDTQYF many TRBJ2-3 . TRBV20-1
TGTGCCAGCAGCCTATTGGGGGGGGCTGGTGGCTACACCTTC CASSLLGGAGGYTF . TRBJ1-2 . TRBV3-1
TGCGCCAGCAGCTCCGGCACACAGGGGCTGCCGGGGGTTGAAAAACTGTTTTTT CASSSGTQGLPGVEKLFF few TRBJ1-4 TRBD1 TRBV5-1
TGTGCCATCAGTGCTGGACAGGGGGCGCCCAGCACTGAAGCTTTCTTT CAISAGQGAPSTEAFF many TRBJ1-1 TRBD1 TRBV10-3
TGCGCCAGCAGCTATTACCAGGGTGCCACCGGGGAGCTGTTTTTT CASSYYQGATGELFF . TRBJ2-2 . TRBV5-1
TGTGCCAGCAGCAAAGTCGCTAGTACCTACGAGCAGTACTTC CASSKVASTYEQYF many TRBJ2-7 . TRBV21-1
TGTGCCTGGAGCGTCGTTTGGGTCGATGAGCAGTTCTTC CAWSVVWVDEQFF few TRBJ2-1 . TRBV30